The T cell receptor (beta chain) described here comes from a study of CD8+ T cells in alopecia areata. The CDR3 extends over 13 amino acids. CDR1 is PRHDT, CDR2 FYEKMQ, per germline (reference sequence). Trimming pared 3 bases from V and 7 bases from J, leaving 12 bases between. As the sequencing template, cDNA was produced by extracting RNA and reverse transcribing it. The data were produced by immunoSEQ multiplex PCR, yet TCRdb's version contains in-frame clones alone and is incomplete. The data hold more than 90,000 clones, with over 60% observed a single time. Points on this clone: The antigen is undetermined.

Study outcomes and limitations: When scalp samples are sequenced, resident alphabeta T cells of normal skin are also captured. Greater clonality was observed in lesional scalp samples, especially alopecia totalis/universalis, versus normal scalp. Possibly as an HLA-related effect, TCR sharing across patients appeared less clear than in mice.

V gene TRBV13 combines with J gene TRBJ1-2, with D unresolved. The material sequenced was CD4+ T cells sorted from blood. This sequence originates from a human donor in good health. CDR3 coding DNA: TGTGCCAGCAGCTTGGGTCGCGTCCTTGGCTACACCTTC. Translated, it gives CASSLGRVLGYTF. Full variable domain (missing parts from reference TRBV13 and TRBJ1-2): AAGVIQSPRHLIKEKRETATLKCYPIPRHDTVYWYQQGPGQDPQFLISFYEKMQSDKGSIPDRFSAQQFSDYHSELNMSSLELGDSALYFCASSLGRVLGYTFGSGTRLTVV.